Each of the 25 T cell receptor beta chains below was sequenced from the same sample in a study of PD-1 blockade in classical Hodgkin lymphoma. Repertoires were generated with immunoSEQ multiplex PCR, while TCRdb's copy carries only in-frame clones and drops some. Here the sample spans some 41,000 clones, 86% being singletons. Each patient relapsed following autologous stem cell transplantation, and prior brentuximab vedotin exposure differed. The sample was peripheral blood mononuclear cells (PBMCs), taken before the second cycle of nivolumab. The receptor set was obtained from a human donor with classical Hodgkin lymphoma.

The chain employs TRBV9 and TRBJ2-3, with TRBD2 identical over 7 bases. The germline V gene encodes CDR1 SGDLS and CDR2 YYNGEE. V lost 3 bases, J lost 0 bases, and 7 bases stayed unmatched. The CDR3 length is 16 residues. In nucleotides, the CDR3 is TGTGCCAGCAGCGATACTAGCGCGGGTAGCACAGATACGCAGTATTTT. Translation: CASSDTSAGSTDTQYF.

This clone has a single count. The rearrangement joins TRBV28 to TRBJ2-5; 10 bases map to TRBD2. Per the germline V gene, CDR1 is MDHEN and CDR2 is SYDVKM. V lost 7 bases, J lost 0 bases, and 11 bases stayed unmatched. The CDR3 spans 17 residues. The DNA of the CDR3 is TGTGCCAGCACGATGACTAGCGGGTACAGAAACCAAGAGACCCAGTACTTC. The encoded protein is CASTMTSGYRNQETQYF.

This sequence joins TRBV27 and TRBJ2-3; no clear D gene. V was clipped by 3 bases and J by 0 bases, with 10 bases between them. This CDR3 spans 15 amino acids. Germline V CDR1 and CDR2: MNHEY, SMNVEV (reference sequence). CDR3 bases: TGTGCCAGCAGTTTTACGCTTACTAGCACAGATACGCAGTATTTT. This gives the protein CASSFTLTSTDTQYF.

The V gene is TRBV6-5, the J gene TRBJ1-2; no definite D call. The germline gives CDR1 MNHEY, CDR2 SVGAGI. This CDR3 has 13 amino acids. Trimming took 6 bases from V and 7 from J, leaving 15 bases between them. In nucleotides, the CDR3 is TGTGCCAGCAGGCTTACATCGGTGGGTGGCTACACCTTC. Its protein product is CASRLTSVGGYTF.

The chain is built from TRBV28 and TRBJ2-7; D is possibly TRBD2 (5 bases). CDR1 is MDHEN, CDR2 SYDVKM, per germline. The CDR3 has 12 amino acids. V was shortened by 3 bases and J by 7 bases, with 10 bases between the two germline ends. The CDR3 here is CASSFRGGEQYF. The CDR3 nucleotides read TGTGCCAGCAGTTTTCGGGGTGGGGAGCAGTACTTC.

The J gene is TRBJ1-5, the V gene TRBV19; D ambiguous. Germline CDR1 and CDR2: LNHDA and SQIVND (reference sequence). The CDR3 sequence is 15 residues long. The germline V and J ends were trimmed by 4 bases and 2 bases, with 12 bases remaining between them. The CDR3 spells CASSTRTEGNQPQHF. For the CDR3, the DNA is TGTGCCAGTAGTACCCGGACCGAAGGCAATCAGCCCCAGCATTTT.

This chain uses TRBV2 with TRBJ1-2, with D unclear. The CDR3 has 14 amino acids. Trimming took off 3 bases at V and 11 bases at J, with 19 bases between the two ends. Germline assignment: CDR1 SNHLY and CDR2 FYNNEI. CDR3 protein: CASSDGNPQIGYTF. The CDR3 bases are TGTGCCAGCAGTGATGGGAACCCCCAAATAGGTTACACCTTC.

The genes are TRBV10-2 and TRBJ1-3, with D unresolved. This CDR3 has 16 residues. V lost 4 bases and J lost 0, with 13 bases in between. In germline, CDR1 is WSHSY, CDR2 SAAADI. CDR3 in DNA: TGCGCCAGCAGTGTGGATTGGCCCGCCTCTGGAAACACCATATATTTT. It encodes CASSVDWPASGNTIYF.

J is TRBJ2-5 and V is TRBV2; 11 bases line up with TRBD1. Germline trimming cut 6 bases from V and 5 bases from J; bases unmatched to any gene: 5. The germline V gene has CDR1 SNHLY and CDR2 FYNNEI. The CDR3 runs 14 residues. CDR3 DNA: TGTGCCAGCAGATGGACAGGGGGCCAGGAGACCCAGTACTTC. It encodes CASRWTGGQETQYF.

This rearrangement joins TRBV9 to TRBJ2-1; 8 nucleotides line up with TRBD2. The CDR3 length is 15 residues. The trim removed 3 bases at V and 7 bases at J, leaving 9 bases unmatched. The V gene's germline CDR1 is SGDLS and CDR2 YYNGEE. The CDR3 here is CASSAGLVGRNEQFF. The CDR3, as DNA: TGTGCCAGCAGCGCGGGACTAGTGGGCAGGAATGAGCAGTTCTTC.

The chain carries TRBV28 and TRBJ2-1; tentative D call: TRBD2 (6 bases). Germline V gives CDR1 MDHEN, CDR2 SYDVKM. This CDR3 region has 13 residues. V was cut by 9 bases and J by 7 bases, with 16 bases left in between. The chain's CDR3 is CASQDGLANEQFF. CDR3 in DNA: TGTGCCAGTCAAGACGGGCTAGCGAATGAGCAGTTCTTC.

This chain connects TRBV18 to TRBJ2-1; TRBD2 might be the D (6 bases). The CDR3 contains 16 residues. CDR1 and CDR2 (germline): KGHSH, LQKENI. Between the trimmed V and J ends, which lost 3 bases and 8 bases, there was a span of 20 bases. CDR3 DNA sequence: TGTGCCAGCTCACCGTCGCGGGCCCCAGGCGGGGATGAGCAGTTCTTC. It yields the protein CASSPSRAPGGDEQFF.

This rearrangement joins TRBV6-1 to TRBJ1-6; 7 positions match TRBD1. The CDR3 is made up of 15 amino acids. From germline, CDR1 is MNHNS and CDR2 SASEGT. After removal of 5 bases from V and 7 bases from J, the junction contained 8 bases not matched to a gene. Written as DNA, the CDR3 is TGTGCCAGCAGTCCGAGAGACAGGGTCAATTCACCCCTCCACTTT. Amino acids: CASSPRDRVNSPLHF.

The rearrangement joins TRBV5-4 to TRBJ2-4; tentative D call: TRBD1 (6 bases). The CDR3 runs to 13 residues. Trimming cost V 2 bases and J 7 bases, with 10 bases left between them. CDR1 is SGHNT and CDR2 is YYREEE in the germline V gene (reference sequence). In nucleotides, the CDR3 is TGTGCCAGCAGCTTAGCAGGGGCCAACATTCAGTACTTC. This encodes CASSLAGANIQYF.

The rearrangement uses TRBV25-1 and TRBJ2-7; no clear D. Trimming removed 4 bases at V and 3 bases at J, with 7 bases between. In germline, CDR1 is MGHDK, CDR2 SYGVNS. The CDR3 length is 12 residues. CDR3 coding DNA: TGTGCCAGCAGTGGGATATTCTACGAGCAGTACTTC. Translating gives CASSGIFYEQYF.

The chain links TRBV28 to TRBJ2-5, with TRBD2 as a possible D gene (5 bases). V shed 5 bases and J shed 5 bases, with 15 bases lying between them. The CDR3 consists of 14 residues. Looked up from germline, CDR1 is MDHEN and CDR2 is SYDVKM. The CDR3 is CASSVSGSGETQYF. The CDR3 DNA reads as TGTGCCAGCAGTGTATCGGGGTCAGGTGAGACCCAGTACTTC.

The rearrangement links TRBV11-2 to TRBJ2-5, with a weak D call TRBD1 (5 bases). CDR3 size: 14 residues. Trimming shortened V by 3 bases and J by 5 bases, and 13 bases separated the two germline ends. Germline V gene sequence: CDR1 SGHAT, CDR2 FQNNGV. For the CDR3, the DNA is TGTGCCAGCAGCTTGGTTAGGGGCGGCGAGACCCAGTACTTC. Translation: CASSLVRGGETQYF.

V usage is TRBV11-2 and J usage is TRBJ1-1, with 7 bases fitting TRBD1. There are 14 residues in the CDR3. Germline values: CDR1 SGHAT, CDR2 FQNNGV. With V trimmed by 4 bases and J by 11 bases, 13 bases remained unmatched. Written as DNA, the CDR3 is TGTGCCAGCAGCTGGTCGGGGCTTGACAGGGAGGCTTTCTTT. This codes for CASSWSGLDREAFF.

The chain joins TRBV2 to TRBJ2-6; D tentatively reads TRBD1 or TRBD2 (5 bases each). The CDR3 loop spans 14 amino acids. V was trimmed by 3 bases and J by 2 bases, leaving 5 bases between them. Germline loops: CDR1 SNHLY, CDR2 FYNNEI. CDR3 DNA: TGTGCCAGCAGTGAGGGGGCTGGGGCCAACGTCCTGACTTTC. This gives the protein CASSEGAGANVLTF.

Here the CDR3 DNA reads TGCAGTGATATTAACAATGAGCAGTTCTTC. Amino acids: CSDINNEQFF. The V call is TRBV20-1, the J call TRBJ2-1, with D unclear. The germline CDR1 and CDR2 sequences are DFQATT and SNEGSKA (reference sequence). Trimming left V 7 bases short and J 5 bases short, with 6 bases between. This CDR3 has 10 residues.

CDR3 DNA sequence: TGTGCCATCAGAGATCGGGGATCTGGAAACACCATATATTTT. Translation: CAIRDRGSGNTIYF. V and J are TRBV10-3 and TRBJ1-3; D is uncertain. The germline CDR1 and CDR2 sequences are ENHRY and SYGVKD. This CDR3 has 14 residues. Trimming stripped 6 bases from V and 1 base from J, with 10 bases between.

V and J are TRBV11-2 and TRBJ2-7; D is undetermined. The CDR3 length is 13 residues. Trimming pared 3 bases from V and 0 bases from J, leaving 6 bases between. Germline V lookup: CDR1 SGHAT, CDR2 FQNNGV. The CDR3 sequence: CASSFSNSYEQYF. CDR3 DNA sequence: TGTGCCAGCAGCTTCTCCAACTCCTACGAGCAGTACTTC.

The V gene is TRBV19, the J gene TRBJ1-2; 7 bases line up with TRBD1. Per the germline V gene, CDR1 is LNHDA and CDR2 is SQIVND (reference sequence). This CDR3 region has 15 residues. V was pared by 6 bases and J by 2 bases, with 9 bases of the junction left unmatched. CDR3 region: CASRDHPQGNYGYTF. CDR3 nucleotide sequence: TGTGCCAGTAGGGACCACCCACAGGGGAACTATGGCTACACCTTC.

The chain joins TRBV20-1 to TRBJ2-7; the D gene could be TRBD1 or TRBD2 (5 bases each). This CDR3 is 11 amino acids long. The germline gives CDR1 DFQATT, CDR2 SNEGSKA (reference sequence). The ends were cut back, 7 bases at V and 5 bases at J, with 12 bases in the middle. Here the CDR3 DNA reads TGCAGTGTGGGGCGGGCCCACGAGCAGTACTTC. Amino acids: CSVGRAHEQYF.

The chain carries TRBV7-8 and TRBJ2-1; 14 bases map to TRBD2. The CDR3 runs to 17 residues. Germline trimming cut 5 bases from V and 0 bases from J; bases unmatched to any gene: 3. CDR1 is SGHVS, CDR2 FQNEAQ, per germline. The CDR3 sequence: CASSRGTSGSSYNEQFF. CDR3 sequence (DNA): TGTGCCAGCAGCCGAGGGACTAGCGGGAGCTCCTACAATGAGCAGTTCTTC.